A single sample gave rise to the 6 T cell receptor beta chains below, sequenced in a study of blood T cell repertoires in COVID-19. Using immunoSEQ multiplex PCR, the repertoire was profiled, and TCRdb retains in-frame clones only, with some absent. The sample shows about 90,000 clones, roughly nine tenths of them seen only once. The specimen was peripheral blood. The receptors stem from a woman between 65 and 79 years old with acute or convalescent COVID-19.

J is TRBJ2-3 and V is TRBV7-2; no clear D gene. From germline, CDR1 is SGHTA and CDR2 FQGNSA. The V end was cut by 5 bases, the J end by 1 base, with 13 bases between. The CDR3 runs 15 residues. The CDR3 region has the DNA TGTGCCAGCAGCATGGCGGCCCTCCGCACAGATACGCAGTATTTT. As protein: CASSMAALRTDTQYF. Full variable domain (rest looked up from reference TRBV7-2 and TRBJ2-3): GAGVSQSPSNKVTEKGKDVELRCDPISGHTALYWYRQSLGQGLEFLIYFQGNSAPDKSGLPSDRFSAERTGGSVSTLTIQRTQQEDSAVYLCASSMAALRTDTQYFGPGTRLTVL.

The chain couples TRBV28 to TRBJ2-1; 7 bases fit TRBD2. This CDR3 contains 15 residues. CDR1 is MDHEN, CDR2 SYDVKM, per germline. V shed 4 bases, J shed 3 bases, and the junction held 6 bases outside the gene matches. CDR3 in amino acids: CASSSGSGGYNEQFF. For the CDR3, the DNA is TGTGCCAGCAGTTCCGGGTCGGGGGGCTACAATGAGCAGTTCTTC.

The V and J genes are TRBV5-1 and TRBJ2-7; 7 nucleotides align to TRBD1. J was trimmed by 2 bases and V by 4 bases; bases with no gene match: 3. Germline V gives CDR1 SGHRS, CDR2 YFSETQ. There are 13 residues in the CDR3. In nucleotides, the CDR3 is TGCGCCAGCAGCACCGACAGGGCCTACGAGCAGTACTTC. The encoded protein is CASSTDRAYEQYF.

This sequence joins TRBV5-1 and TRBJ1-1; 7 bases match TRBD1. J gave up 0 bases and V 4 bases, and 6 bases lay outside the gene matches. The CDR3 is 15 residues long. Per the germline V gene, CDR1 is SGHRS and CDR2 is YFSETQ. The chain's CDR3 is CASSRETGLNTEAFF. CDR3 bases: TGCGCCAGCAGCCGAGAGACAGGGCTGAACACTGAAGCTTTCTTT.

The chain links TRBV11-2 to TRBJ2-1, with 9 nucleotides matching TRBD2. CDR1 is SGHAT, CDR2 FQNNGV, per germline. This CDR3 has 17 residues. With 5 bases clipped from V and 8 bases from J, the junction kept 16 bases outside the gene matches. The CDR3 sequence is CASSRFGGGRASDEQFF. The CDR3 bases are TGTGCCAGCAGCCGTTTTGGGGGCGGGAGGGCTTCGGATGAGCAGTTCTTC.

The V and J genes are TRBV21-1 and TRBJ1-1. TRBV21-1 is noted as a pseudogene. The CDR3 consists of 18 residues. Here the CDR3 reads CASSKTPGQEGMNTEAFF. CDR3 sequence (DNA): TGTGCCAGCAGCAAAACTCCGGGGCAGGAGGGGATGAACACTGAAGCTTTCTTT.